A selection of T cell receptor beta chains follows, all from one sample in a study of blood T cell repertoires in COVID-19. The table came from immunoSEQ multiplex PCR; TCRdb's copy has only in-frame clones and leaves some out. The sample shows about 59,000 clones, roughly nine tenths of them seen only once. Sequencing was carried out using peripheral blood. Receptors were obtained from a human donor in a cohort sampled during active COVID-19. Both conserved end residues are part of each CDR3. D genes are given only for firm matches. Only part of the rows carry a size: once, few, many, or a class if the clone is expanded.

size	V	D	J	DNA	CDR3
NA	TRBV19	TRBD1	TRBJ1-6	TGTGCCAGTAATGACAGGGGTGGTTCACCCCTCCACTTT	CASNDRGGSPLHF
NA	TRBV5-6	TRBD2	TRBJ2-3	TGTGCCAGCAGTTTACAGAGCGGGGGGGCTGCAGATACGCAGTATTTT	CASSLQSGGAADTQYF
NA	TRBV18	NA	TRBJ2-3	TGTGCCAGCTCACTATCTACTAATCCCCTCACAGATACGCAGTATTTT	CASSLSTNPLTDTQYF
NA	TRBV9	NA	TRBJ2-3	TGTGCCAGCAGCGTAGCCTCCGGGATGTCAGATACGCAGTATTTT	CASSVASGMSDTQYF
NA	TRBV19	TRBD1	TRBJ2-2	TGTGCCAGTAGTATCCGGGACAGATACTCCGGGGAGCTGTTTTTT	CASSIRDRYSGELFF
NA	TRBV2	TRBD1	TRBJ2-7	TGTGCCAGCAGGAGGACAGGGAGCTCCTACGAGCAGTACTTC	CASRRTGSSYEQYF
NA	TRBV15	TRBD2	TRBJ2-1	TGTGCCACCAGCAGAGAGGGCGGGAGACGCAATGAGCAGTTCTTC	CATSREGGRRNEQFF
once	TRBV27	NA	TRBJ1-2	TGTGCCAGCAGTTCACAGGGCCTCAATGGCTACACCTTC	CASSSQGLNGYTF
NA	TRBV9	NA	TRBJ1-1	TGTGCCAGCAGCGGCTCTGGGGGCACGGGCACTGAAGCTTTCTTT	CASSGSGGTGTEAFF
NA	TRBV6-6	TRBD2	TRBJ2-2	TGTGCCAGCAGTTACCTCGGGGAGGGGACCGGGGAGCTGTTTTTT	CASSYLGEGTGELFF